These 14 T cell receptor beta chains came from one sample sequenced in a study of human T cells and chemical hapten exposure. MiXCR, run by TCRdb on the RACE reads, gives a single entry per CDR3 protein. The table has 80,000 to 95,000 distinct CDR3 sequences, roughly 10% seen once. Regarding time point: patch test 1, 2 weeks after DPC sensitization. Treatment meaning: therapeutic diphenylcyclopropenone sensitization with weekly scalp DPC. Source: whole blood, taken in connection with sensitization to the hapten diphenylcyclopropenone (DPC). These receptors originate from a woman aged 50 to 60 with alopecia areata. Some clones in this sample may be carry-over from other donors' samples.

At least ten counts were recorded for this clonotype. The genes are TRBV18 and TRBJ1-2, with TRBD1 as a possible D gene (6 bases). This CDR3 region has 14 residues. Germline V CDR1 and CDR2: KGHSH, LQKENI. V dropped 3 bases and J dropped 4 bases, with 12 bases sitting between them. Here the CDR3 reads CASSPGGQFYGYTF. CDR3 DNA: TGTGCCAGCTCACCTGGTGGACAGTTCTATGGCTACACCTTC.

The chain is built from TRBV9 and TRBJ1-6; TRBD1 matches at 8 bases. This CDR3 comprises 14 residues. Germline CDR1 and CDR2: SGDLS and YYNGEE. Losses at the gene ends were 0 bases for V and 11 bases for J; bases not matched to a gene: 4. CDR3 coding DNA: TGTGCCAGCAGCGTAGGGGACAGGAGTGCACCCCTCCACTTT. Translation gives CASSVGDRSAPLHF.

This clonotype has just a few counts. CDR3 sequence reads: CASSLGGSSPHEQYF. For the CDR3, the DNA is TGTGCCAGCAGTTTGGGCGGGAGTTCGCCCCACGAGCAGTACTTC. The rearrangement joins TRBV28 to TRBJ2-7; 7 bases fit TRBD2. The trim removed 3 bases at V and 5 bases at J, leaving 10 bases unmatched. Per the germline V gene, CDR1 is MDHEN and CDR2 is SYDVKM. The CDR3 sequence is 15 residues long.

Comment on this clonotype: One base away lies a much larger clone, so this may be a sequencing read error. CDR3 amino acids: CASREWAGRPRYNEQFF. The DNA of the CDR3 is TGTGCCAGCAGAGAATGGGCAGGACGACCGCGCTACAATGAGCAGTTCTTC. The chain links TRBV25-1 to TRBJ2-1; no firm D call. The CDR3 loop spans 17 amino acids. Germline loops: CDR1 MGHDK, CDR2 SYGVNS.

The V and J genes are TRBV3-1 and TRBJ1-6, with no clear D. There are 12 residues in the CDR3. Germline-derived CDR1 and CDR2 are LGHDT and YNNKEL (reference sequence). V gave up 3 bases and J gave up 9 bases, with 6 bases separating them. The CDR3: CASSHSSSPLHF. CDR3 sequence (DNA): TGTGCCAGCAGCCATAGTAGTTCACCCCTCCACTTT.

The rearrangement uses TRBV19 and TRBJ2-2, with D perhaps matching TRBD2 (6 bases). The germline gives CDR1 LNHDA, CDR2 SQIVND (reference sequence). Trimming pared 7 bases from V and 5 bases from J, leaving 14 bases between. The CDR3 covers 14 residues. This CDR3 is CASMTVGGTGELFF. The CDR3 DNA is TGTGCCAGTATGACCGTTGGGGGGACCGGGGAGCTGTTTTTT.

This clonotype counts as medium-sized. The chain is built from TRBV6-5 and TRBJ1-5; D is unresolved. CDR3 length: 15 residues. Germline values: CDR1 MNHEY, CDR2 SVGAGI. V was cut by 6 bases and J by 1 base, with 13 bases left in between. CDR3 sequence reads: CASRFGPGSNQPQHF. As DNA, the CDR3 is TGTGCCAGCAGGTTCGGGCCTGGGAGCAATCAGCCCCAGCATTTT.

The chain couples TRBV27 to TRBJ2-3; 10 bases map to TRBD2. The junction had 5 bases not matched to a gene; V was cut back by 2 bases and J by 3 bases. Germline V gene lookup returns CDR1 MNHEY and CDR2 SMNVEV (reference sequence). The CDR3 covers 16 residues. CDR3 nucleotides: TGTGCCAGCAGTTTAGGGCTAGCGGGAGTAACAGATACGCAGTATTTT. Its translation is CASSLGLAGVTDTQYF.

This clonotype was observed a handful of times. The chain has TRBV30 and TRBJ2-4; 7 positions match TRBD1. The V gene's germline CDR1 is GTSNPN and CDR2 SVGIG (reference sequence). Losses at the gene ends were 2 bases for V and 7 bases for J; bases not matched to a gene: 8. The CDR3 spans 14 residues. Here the CDR3 reads CAWSLAQGFNIQYF. CDR3 DNA: TGTGCCTGGAGTCTCGCACAGGGGTTCAACATTCAGTACTTC.

This clonotype was detected a few times. The chain is built from TRBV6-5 and TRBJ1-1, with D possibly being TRBD1 (6 bases). CDR3 length: 14 residues. Germline CDR1 and CDR2: MNHEY and SVGAGI. V was cut by 6 bases and J by 5 bases, with 16 bases left in between. The CDR3 spells CASRRTVRGTEAFF. In DNA form, the CDR3 reads TGTGCCAGCAGACGGACAGTCAGAGGGACTGAAGCTTTCTTT.

This clonotype is labeled as medium-sized. This chain connects TRBV29-1 to TRBJ2-1; D tentatively reads TRBD1 or TRBD2 (5 bases each). This CDR3 spans 12 amino acids. CDR1 is SQVTM, CDR2 ANQGSEA, per germline. V lost 6 bases, J lost 6 bases, and 12 bases lay in between. CDR3 region: CSVRWGTNEQFF. CDR3 sequence (DNA): TGCAGCGTGCGCTGGGGGACCAATGAGCAGTTCTTC.

This clonotype showed up many times. The V gene is TRBV2, the J gene TRBJ2-1, with D perhaps matching TRBD2 (5 bases). Germline CDR1 and CDR2: SNHLY and FYNNEI. This CDR3 has 14 amino acids. Trimming pared 4 bases from V and 2 bases from J, leaving 9 bases between. CDR3 loop: CASSVLATYNEQFF. In nucleotides, the CDR3 is TGTGCCAGCAGTGTTCTAGCCACCTACAATGAGCAGTTCTTC. The whole variable domain, filled in from reference TRBV2 and TRBJ2-1, reads EPEVTQTPSHQVTQMGQEVILRCVPISNHLYFYWYRQILGQKVEFLVSFYNNEISEKSEIFDDQFSVERPDGSNFTLKIRSTKLEDSAMYFCASSVLATYNEQFFGPGTRLTVL.

Ten or more counts support this clonotype. This chain links TRBV6-1 with TRBJ2-6; D remains unclear. Germline CDR1 and CDR2: MNHNS and SASEGT. Trimming removed 6 bases from V and 2 bases from J, with 8 bases in between. This CDR3 has 14 amino acids. The CDR3 bases are TGTGCCAGCAGACCAAATGCTGGGGCCAACGTCCTGACTTTC. This gives the protein CASRPNAGANVLTF.

This chain uses TRBV11-1 with TRBJ1-4; D may be TRBD1 (5 bases). V lost 8 bases and J lost 3, with 13 bases in between. Germline V gene lookup returns CDR1 SGHAT and CDR2 FQDESV (reference sequence). CDR3 length: 14 residues. The CDR3 DNA sequence: TGTGCCAGCGGTCCGGGACTGGCTAATGAAAAACTGTTTTTT. This encodes CASGPGLANEKLFF.